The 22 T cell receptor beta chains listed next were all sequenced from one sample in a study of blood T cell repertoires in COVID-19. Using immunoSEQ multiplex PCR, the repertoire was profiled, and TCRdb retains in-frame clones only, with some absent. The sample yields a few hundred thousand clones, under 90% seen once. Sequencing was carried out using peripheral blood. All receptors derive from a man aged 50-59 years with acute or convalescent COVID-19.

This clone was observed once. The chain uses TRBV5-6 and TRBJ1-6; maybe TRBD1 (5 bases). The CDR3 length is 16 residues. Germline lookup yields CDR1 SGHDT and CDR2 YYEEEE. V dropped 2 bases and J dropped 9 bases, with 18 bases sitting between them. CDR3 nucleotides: TGTGCCAGCAGCTTCAAAGGGGCGGGGGACGGTTCACCCCTCCACTTT. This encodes CASSFKGAGDGSPLHF.

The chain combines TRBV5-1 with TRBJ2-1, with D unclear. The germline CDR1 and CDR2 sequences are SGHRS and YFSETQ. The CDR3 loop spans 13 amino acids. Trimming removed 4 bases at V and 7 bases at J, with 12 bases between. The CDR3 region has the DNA TGCGCCAGCAGCCCGGTACAGCAAAATGAGCAGTTCTTC. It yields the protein CASSPVQQNEQFF.

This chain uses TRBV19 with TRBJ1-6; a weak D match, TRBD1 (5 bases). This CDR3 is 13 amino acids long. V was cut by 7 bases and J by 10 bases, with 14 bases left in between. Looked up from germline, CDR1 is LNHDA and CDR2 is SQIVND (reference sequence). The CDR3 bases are TGTGCCAGTACCCTCAGGGAAGGGTCACCCCTCCACTTT. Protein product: CASTLREGSPLHF.

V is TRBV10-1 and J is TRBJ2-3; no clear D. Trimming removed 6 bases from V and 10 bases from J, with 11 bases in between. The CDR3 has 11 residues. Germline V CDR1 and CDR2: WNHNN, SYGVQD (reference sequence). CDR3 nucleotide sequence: TGCGCCAGCAGCGACCAGGTGTCGCAGTATTTT. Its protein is CASSDQVSQYF.

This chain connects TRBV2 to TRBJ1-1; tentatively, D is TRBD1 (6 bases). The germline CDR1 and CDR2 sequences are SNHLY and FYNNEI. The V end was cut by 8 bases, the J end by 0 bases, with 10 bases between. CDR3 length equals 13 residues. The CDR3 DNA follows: TGTGCCAGCTACCGGGACATGAACACTGAAGCTTTCTTT. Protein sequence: CASYRDMNTEAFF.

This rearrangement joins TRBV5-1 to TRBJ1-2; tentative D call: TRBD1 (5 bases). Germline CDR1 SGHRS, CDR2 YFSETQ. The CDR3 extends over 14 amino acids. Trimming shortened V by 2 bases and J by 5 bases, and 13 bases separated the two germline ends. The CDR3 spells CASSFDPTEYGYTF. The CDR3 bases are TGCGCCAGCAGCTTTGACCCGACAGAGTATGGCTACACCTTC.

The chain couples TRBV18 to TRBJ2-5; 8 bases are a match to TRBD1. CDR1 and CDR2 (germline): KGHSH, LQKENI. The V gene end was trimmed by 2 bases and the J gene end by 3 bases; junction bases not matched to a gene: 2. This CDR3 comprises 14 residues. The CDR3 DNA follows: TGTGCCAGCTCACCAGAGACAGGGGAAGAGACCCAGTACTTC. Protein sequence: CASSPETGEETQYF.

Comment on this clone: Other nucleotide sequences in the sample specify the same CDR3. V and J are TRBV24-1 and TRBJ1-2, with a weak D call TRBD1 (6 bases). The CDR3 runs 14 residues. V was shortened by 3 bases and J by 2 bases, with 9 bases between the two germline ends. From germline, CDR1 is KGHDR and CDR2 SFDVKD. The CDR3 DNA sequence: TGTGCCACCAGTGATCTGGACAGAAACTATGGCTACACCTTC. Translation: CATSDLDRNYGYTF.

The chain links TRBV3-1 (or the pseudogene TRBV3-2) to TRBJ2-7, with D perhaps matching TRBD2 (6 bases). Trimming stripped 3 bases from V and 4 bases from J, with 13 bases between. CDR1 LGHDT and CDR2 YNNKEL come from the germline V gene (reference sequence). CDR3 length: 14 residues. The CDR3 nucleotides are TGTGCCAGCAGCCATGATGGAGGGAGTTACGAGCAGTACTTC. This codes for CASSHDGGSYEQYF.

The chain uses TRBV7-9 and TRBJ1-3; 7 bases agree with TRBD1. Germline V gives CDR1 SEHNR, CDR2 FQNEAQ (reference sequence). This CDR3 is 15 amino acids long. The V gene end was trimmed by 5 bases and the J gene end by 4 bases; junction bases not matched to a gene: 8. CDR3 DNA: TGTGCCAGCAGCCGCTCCGGGACAGCAGGAAACACCATATATTTT. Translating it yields CASSRSGTAGNTIYF. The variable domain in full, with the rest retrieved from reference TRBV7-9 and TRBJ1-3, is DTGVSQNPRHKITKRGQNVTFRCDPISEHNRLYWYRQTLGQGPEFLTYFQNEAQLEKSRLLSDRFSAERPKGSFSTLEIQRTEQGDSAMYLCASSRSGTAGNTIYFGEGSWLTVV.

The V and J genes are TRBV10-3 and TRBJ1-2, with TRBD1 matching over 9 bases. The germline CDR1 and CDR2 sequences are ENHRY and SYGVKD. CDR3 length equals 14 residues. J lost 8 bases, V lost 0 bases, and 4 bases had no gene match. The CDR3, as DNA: TGTGCCATCAGTGAGTCGACGGGACAGGGCGGCTACACCTTC. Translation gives CAISESTGQGGYTF.

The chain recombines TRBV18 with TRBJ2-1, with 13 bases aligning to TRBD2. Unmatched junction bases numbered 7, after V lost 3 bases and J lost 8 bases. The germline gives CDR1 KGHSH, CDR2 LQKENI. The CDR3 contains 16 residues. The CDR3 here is CASSPGLAGVRDEQFF. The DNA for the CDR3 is TGTGCCAGCTCACCCGGACTAGCGGGGGTTAGGGATGAGCAGTTCTTC. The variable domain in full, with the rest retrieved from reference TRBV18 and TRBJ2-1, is NAGVMQNPRHLVRRRGQEARLRCSPMKGHSHVYWYRQLPEEGLKFMVYLQKENIIDESGMPKERFSAEFPKEGPSILRIQQVVRGDSAAYFCASSPGLAGVRDEQFFGPGTRLTVL.

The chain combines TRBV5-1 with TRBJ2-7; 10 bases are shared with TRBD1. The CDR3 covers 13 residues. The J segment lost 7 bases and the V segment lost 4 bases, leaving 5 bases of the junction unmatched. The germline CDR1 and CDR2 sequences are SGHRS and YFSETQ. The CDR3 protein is CASSAADRGEQYF. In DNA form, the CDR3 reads TGCGCCAGCAGCGCGGCGGACAGGGGGGAGCAGTACTTC. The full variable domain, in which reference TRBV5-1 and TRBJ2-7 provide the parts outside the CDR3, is KAGVTQTPRYLIKTRGQQVTLSCSPISGHRSVSWYQQTPGQGLQFLFEYFSETQRNKGNFPGRFSGRQFSNSRSEMNVSTLELGDSALYLCASSAADRGEQYFGPGTRLTVT.

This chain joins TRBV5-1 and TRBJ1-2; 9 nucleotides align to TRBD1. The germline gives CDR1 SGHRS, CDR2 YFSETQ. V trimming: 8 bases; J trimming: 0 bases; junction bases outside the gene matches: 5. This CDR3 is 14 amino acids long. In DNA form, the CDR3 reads TGCGCCAGTCGGGACAGGGACCCTAACTATGGCTACACCTTC. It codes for CASRDRDPNYGYTF.

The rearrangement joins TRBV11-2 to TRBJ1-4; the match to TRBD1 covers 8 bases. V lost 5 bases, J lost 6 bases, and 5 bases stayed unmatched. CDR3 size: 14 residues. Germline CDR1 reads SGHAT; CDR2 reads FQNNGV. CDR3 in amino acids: CASSPGTGYEKLFF. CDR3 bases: TGTGCCAGCAGCCCCGGGACAGGCTATGAAAAACTGTTTTTT. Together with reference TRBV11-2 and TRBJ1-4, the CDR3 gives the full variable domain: EAGVAQSPRYKIIEKRQSVAFWCNPISGHATLYWYQQILGQGPKLLIQFQNNGVVDDSQLPKDRFSAERLKGVDSTLKIQPAKLEDSAVYLCASSPGTGYEKLFFGSGTQLSVL.

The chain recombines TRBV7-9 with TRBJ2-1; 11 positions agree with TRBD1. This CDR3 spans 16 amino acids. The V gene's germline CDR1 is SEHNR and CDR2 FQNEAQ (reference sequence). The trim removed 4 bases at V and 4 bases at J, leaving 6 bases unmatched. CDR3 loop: CASSYGQGAQYNEQFF. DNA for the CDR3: TGTGCCAGCAGCTACGGACAGGGGGCGCAGTACAATGAGCAGTTCTTC.

The CDR3 loop reads CASTNRGPESGYTF. The CDR3 nucleotides read TGTGCCAGCACCAATCGGGGTCCAGAGAGTGGCTACACCTTC. This chain connects TRBV7-9 to TRBJ1-2; D gene unclear. Deletions cut 7 bases from V and 7 bases from J, with 19 bases between. In germline, CDR1 is SEHNR, CDR2 FQNEAQ (reference sequence). CDR3 length: 14 residues.

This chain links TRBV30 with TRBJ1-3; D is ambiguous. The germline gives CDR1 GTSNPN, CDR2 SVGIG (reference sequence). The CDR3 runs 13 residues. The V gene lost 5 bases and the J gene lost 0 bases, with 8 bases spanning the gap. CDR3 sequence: CAWGLTSGNTIYF. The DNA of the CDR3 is TGTGCCTGGGGACTAACCTCTGGAAACACCATATATTTT.

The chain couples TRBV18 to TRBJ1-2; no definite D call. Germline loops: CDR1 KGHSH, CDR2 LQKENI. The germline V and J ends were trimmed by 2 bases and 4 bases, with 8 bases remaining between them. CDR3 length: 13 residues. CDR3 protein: CASSPTGIYGYTF. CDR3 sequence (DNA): TGTGCCAGCTCACCAACGGGTATCTATGGCTACACCTTC.

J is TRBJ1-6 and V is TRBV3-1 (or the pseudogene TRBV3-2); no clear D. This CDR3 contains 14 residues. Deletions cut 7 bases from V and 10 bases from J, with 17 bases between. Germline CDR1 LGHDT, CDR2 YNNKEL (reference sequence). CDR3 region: CASTPGGSISPLHF. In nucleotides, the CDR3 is TGTGCCAGCACCCCGGGAGGGTCTATATCACCCCTCCACTTT.

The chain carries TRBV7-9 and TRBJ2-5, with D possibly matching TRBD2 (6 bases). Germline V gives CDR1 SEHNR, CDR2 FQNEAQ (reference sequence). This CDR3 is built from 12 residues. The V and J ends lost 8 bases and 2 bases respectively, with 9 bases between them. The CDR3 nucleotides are TGTGCCAGCGGGGGAGGTCAAGAGACCCAGTACTTC. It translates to CASGGGQETQYF.

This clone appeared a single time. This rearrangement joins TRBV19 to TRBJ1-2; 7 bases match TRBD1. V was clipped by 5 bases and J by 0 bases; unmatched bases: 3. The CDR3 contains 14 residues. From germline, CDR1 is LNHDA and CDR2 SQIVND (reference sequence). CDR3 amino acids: CASSGQASNYGYTF. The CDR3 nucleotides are TGTGCCAGTAGTGGACAGGCCTCTAACTATGGCTACACCTTC.